This T cell receptor beta chain was obtained from a study of regulatory T cells in long-lasting Graves disease. Background on the study: Under 3 months of antithyroid drugs had been taken by newly diagnosed Graves' patients.

General observations from the study: Whereas approximately 980 public clonotypes were shared by new patients, persistent patients shared more, at some 3,000. Favored gene segments in persistent disease were TRBV28, TRBJ1-2 and TRBJ2-5.

The time point was: newly diagnosed GD, antithyroid drugs for less than 3 months. RNA extracted from PBMCs served as the sequencing template. The collection involved drawing 8 to 9 milliliters of peripheral blood into EDTA tubes. Many counts were recorded for this clonotype. Its target is not known. Arm-PCR of CDR3 regions and iRepertoire HTBI primers were used to build TCR beta libraries. One entry per CDR3 protein results from TCRdb running MiXCR on the multiplex PCR reads. The table has 350,000 to 550,000 distinct CDR3 sequences, around 17% seen once. The CDR3 extends over 13 amino acids. Trimming took 4 bases from V and 2 from J, leaving 9 bases between them. From germline, CDR1 is SGHTA and CDR2 FQGNSA. This same sample was also part of a study on T cells in Graves' hyperthyroidism and ophthalmopathy.

The TCR comes from a woman aged 18-35 years with Graves disease. V and J are TRBV7-2 and TRBJ2-7; D gene ambiguous. Sequencing was performed on peripheral blood mononuclear cells (PBMCs), taken at new diagnosis, from a patient treated with antithyroid drugs. This chain's CDR3 is CASSSVGAYEQYF. CDR3 DNA sequence: TGTGCCAGCAGCTCCGTGGGTGCCTACGAGCAGTACTTC.